This is a list of T cell receptor beta chains from one sample in a study of cytomegalovirus exposure and HLA in healthy donors. Generated by immunoSEQ multiplex PCR, the TCRdb table keeps only in-frame clones and is missing some. The sample lists over 150,000 clones, about 82% occurring once. The specimen was PBMCs. All receptors derive from a woman aged 50 to 65 in good health and CMV-seropositive. CDR3s include the opening cysteine and the closing phenylalanine or tryptophan. The D gene is left open where the match is weak. The size field is filled for only some rows; it gives once, few, many or a size class.

D gene: .
clone size: .
V gene: TRBV14
J gene: TRBJ2-5
CDR3 protein: CASSQTIKTQYF

D gene: .
clone size: .
V gene: TRBV29-1
J gene: TRBJ1-1
CDR3 protein: CSVEVRGENEAFF

D gene: .
clone size: .
V gene: TRBV7-8
J gene: TRBJ2-1
CDR3 protein: CASSPGDYNEQFF

D gene: TRBD2
clone size: .
V gene: TRBV7-9
J gene: TRBJ2-1
CDR3 protein: CASSARLAGINEQFF

D gene: .
clone size: .
V gene: TRBV6-1
J gene: TRBJ1-2
CDR3 protein: CASSDGARLYGYTF

D gene: .
clone size: .
V gene: TRBV5-4
J gene: TRBJ2-1
CDR3 protein: CASSRRTDTYNEQFF

D gene: .
clone size: once
V gene: TRBV19
J gene: TRBJ1-1
CDR3 protein: CASSKTANTEAFF

D gene: .
clone size: .
V gene: TRBV14
J gene: TRBJ2-4
CDR3 protein: CASSLGGGRDIQYF

D gene: TRBD1
clone size: .
V gene: TRBV19
J gene: .
CDR3 protein: CASSNRQGGFFEQYF

D gene: .
clone size: .
V gene: TRBV18
J gene: TRBJ2-3
CDR3 protein: CASSPLGGGTDTQYF

D gene: .
clone size: few
V gene: TRBV11-1
J gene: TRBJ1-2
CDR3 protein: CASSRDGYGYTF

D gene: .
clone size: .
V gene: TRBV20-1
J gene: TRBJ1-1
CDR3 protein: CSAPQFTEAFF

D gene: .
clone size: .
V gene: TRBV11-2
J gene: TRBJ2-5
CDR3 protein: CASSITYRTEVPETQYF

D gene: TRBD1
clone size: .
V gene: TRBV27
J gene: TRBJ2-5
CDR3 protein: CASSLGQGGIETQYF

D gene: .
clone size: .
V gene: TRBV2
J gene: TRBJ1-1
CDR3 protein: CASSGAFF

D gene: .
clone size: .
V gene: TRBV18
J gene: TRBJ2-3
CDR3 protein: CASSPYGTSTDTQYF

D gene: .
clone size: once
V gene: TRBV4-3
J gene: TRBJ2-3
CDR3 protein: CASSQAFGGGTDTQYF

D gene: .
clone size: .
V gene: TRBV28
J gene: TRBJ1-1
CDR3 protein: CASSRLLGNTEAFF

D gene: .
clone size: .
V gene: TRBV7-9
J gene: TRBJ2-3
CDR3 protein: CASSSLDWAGNPDTQYF

D gene: .
clone size: few
V gene: TRBV7-9
J gene: TRBJ2-3
CDR3 protein: CASRGLYTDTQYF

D gene: .
clone size: once
V gene: TRBV18
J gene: TRBJ2-1
CDR3 protein: CASSPIRAGAYNEQFF

D gene: TRBD1
clone size: .
V gene: TRBV19
J gene: TRBJ1-1
CDR3 protein: CASRLNRGQERFNTEAFF

D gene: TRBD1
clone size: few
V gene: TRBV2
J gene: TRBJ1-5
CDR3 protein: CASSGQGGNQPQHF

D gene: TRBD2
clone size: .
V gene: TRBV18
J gene: TRBJ2-1
CDR3 protein: CASSTILAGPQSSEQFF

D gene: TRBD2
clone size: few
V gene: TRBV7-2
J gene: TRBJ2-1
CDR3 protein: CASTGTSGILREQFF

D gene: .
clone size: .
V gene: TRBV18
J gene: TRBJ2-3
CDR3 protein: CASSQWASTDTQYF

D gene: .
clone size: .
V gene: TRBV6-5
J gene: TRBJ1-1
CDR3 protein: CASSRGTVLGTEAFF

D gene: .
clone size: few
V gene: TRBV19
J gene: TRBJ1-1
CDR3 protein: CASRLTGGPEAFF

D gene: .
clone size: .
V gene: TRBV5-4
J gene: TRBJ2-6
CDR3 protein: CASRRTSGSGANVLTF

D gene: TRBD1
clone size: .
V gene: TRBV5-6
J gene: TRBJ2-7
CDR3 protein: CASSATGGLVYEQYF

D gene: .
clone size: few
V gene: TRBV19
J gene: TRBJ2-5
CDR3 protein: CASSVDSQETQYF

D gene: TRBD2
clone size: .
V gene: TRBV6-5
J gene: TRBJ2-2
CDR3 protein: CASSSAGVPGELFF

D gene: TRBD1
clone size: few
V gene: TRBV6-4
J gene: TRBJ1-5
CDR3 protein: CASSRFGTGSNQPQHF

D gene: .
clone size: once
V gene: TRBV5-6
J gene: TRBJ2-7
CDR3 protein: CASSSKGLSSYEQYF

D gene: TRBD1
clone size: .
V gene: TRBV2
J gene: TRBJ2-7
CDR3 protein: CASSGDRVGYEQYF

D gene: .
clone size: .
V gene: TRBV28
J gene: TRBJ2-7
CDR3 protein: CASSSTGYSSSYEQYF

D gene: .
clone size: .
V gene: TRBV29-1
J gene: TRBJ1-1
CDR3 protein: CSVDPGRNTEAFF

D gene: .
clone size: .
V gene: TRBV7-9
J gene: TRBJ1-2
CDR3 protein: CSSSLNLDRMGNYGYTF

D gene: .
clone size: .
V gene: TRBV4-3
J gene: TRBJ1-6
CDR3 protein: CASSLEIQGGGYNSPLHF

D gene: TRBD1
clone size: .
V gene: TRBV6-5
J gene: TRBJ1-1
CDR3 protein: CASSLGTVNTEAFF

D gene: TRBD1
clone size: few
V gene: TRBV4-2
J gene: TRBJ1-6
CDR3 protein: CASSQTGTGSYNSPLHF

D gene: TRBD1
clone size: .
V gene: TRBV7-8
J gene: TRBJ2-1
CDR3 protein: CASSISLDRVADEQFF

D gene: .
clone size: .
V gene: TRBV7-2
J gene: TRBJ1-6
CDR3 protein: CASTNPGRIGSPLHF

D gene: TRBD1
clone size: .
V gene: TRBV28
J gene: TRBJ2-2
CDR3 protein: CASSLSPLGQDKGGELFF

D gene: .
clone size: .
V gene: TRBV6-5
J gene: TRBJ2-7
CDR3 protein: CASSYSTASYEQYF

D gene: .
clone size: .
V gene: TRBV5-8
J gene: TRBJ1-6
CDR3 protein: CASSLDWQGRSPLHF

D gene: .
clone size: .
V gene: TRBV6-8
J gene: TRBJ2-3
CDR3 protein: CASVTDVDTQYF

D gene: .
clone size: .
V gene: TRBV7-2
J gene: TRBJ2-3
CDR3 protein: CASSFLSGGGRTDTQYF

D gene: .
clone size: .
V gene: TRBV7-2
J gene: TRBJ1-1
CDR3 protein: CASSLAGGDLNTEAFF

D gene: .
clone size: .
V gene: TRBV7-6
J gene: TRBJ1-5
CDR3 protein: CASSPGRGNQPQHF

D gene: .
clone size: .
V gene: TRBV2
J gene: TRBJ1-1
CDR3 protein: CASSEALLVGFEAFF

D gene: .
clone size: .
V gene: TRBV7-9
J gene: TRBJ1-2
CDR3 protein: CSSSSLVVLANYGYTF

D gene: .
clone size: .
V gene: TRBV7-2
J gene: TRBJ2-1
CDR3 protein: CASSLFGRGTYDEQFF

D gene: .
clone size: once
V gene: TRBV28
J gene: TRBJ2-2
CDR3 protein: CASRSTGELFF

D gene: TRBD1
clone size: .
V gene: TRBV7-8
J gene: TRBJ1-1
CDR3 protein: CASSRTGFSSMNTEAFF

D gene: .
clone size: .
V gene: TRBV7-3
J gene: TRBJ2-3
CDR3 protein: CASSLTTSTDTQYF